The clone carrying this TCR beta chain was found a few times. The antigen is unknown. Template switching with 5'RACE generated the TCR cDNA and added a universal primer site and UMIs. TCRdb recomputed calls from the 5' RACE reads with MiXCR, one row per CDR3 protein. The sample records some 500,000 distinct CDR3 sequences, about 14% being singletons. This sample was included in a study of T cells after yellow fever vaccination. Across the study: Researchers used SMART-Seq v4 Ultra Low Input to prepare fractions that had low cell numbers.

Findings and caveats of the study: The study re-detected most primary-vaccination clones after the booster (roughly 96% CD4, roughly 85% CD8). A minor fraction of clonotypes spanned both CD4 and CD8 compartments.

Losses at the gene ends were 4 bases for V and 4 bases for J; bases not matched to a gene: 8. Germline lookup yields CDR1 LGHNA and CDR2 YSLEER. The CDR3 spans 15 residues. The TCR originated in a young man who received the YFV17D yellow fever vaccine. The chain couples TRBV4-3 to TRBJ2-7, with 9 bases matching TRBD2. Sample: PBMCs, taken on the day of the yellow fever booster vaccination. For the CDR3, the DNA is TGCGCCAGCAGCCGGATAGCGGGGGCCGGATACGAGCAGTACTTC. This gives the protein CASSRIAGAGYEQYF.